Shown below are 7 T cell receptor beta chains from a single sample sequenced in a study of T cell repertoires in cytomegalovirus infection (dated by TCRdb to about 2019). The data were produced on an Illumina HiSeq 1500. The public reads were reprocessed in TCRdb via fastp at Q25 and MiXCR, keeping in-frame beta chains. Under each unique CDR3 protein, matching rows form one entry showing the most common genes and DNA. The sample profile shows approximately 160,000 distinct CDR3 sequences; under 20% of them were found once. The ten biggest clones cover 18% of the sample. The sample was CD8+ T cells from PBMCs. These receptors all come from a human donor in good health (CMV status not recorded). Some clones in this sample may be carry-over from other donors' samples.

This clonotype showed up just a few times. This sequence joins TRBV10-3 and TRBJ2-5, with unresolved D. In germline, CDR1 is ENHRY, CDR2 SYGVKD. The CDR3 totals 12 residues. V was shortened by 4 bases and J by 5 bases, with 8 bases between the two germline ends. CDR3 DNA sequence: TGTGCCATCAGTGGGGGTGGTGAGACCCAGTACTTC. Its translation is CAISGGGETQYF.

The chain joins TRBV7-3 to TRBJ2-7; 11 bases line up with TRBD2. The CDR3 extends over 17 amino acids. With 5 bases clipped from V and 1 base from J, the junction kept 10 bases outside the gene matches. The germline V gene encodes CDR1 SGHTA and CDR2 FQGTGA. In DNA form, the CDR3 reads TGTGCCAGCAGCGCGACTAGCGGGATTTTTTATTCCTACGAGCAGTACTTC. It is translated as CASSATSGIFYSYEQYF.

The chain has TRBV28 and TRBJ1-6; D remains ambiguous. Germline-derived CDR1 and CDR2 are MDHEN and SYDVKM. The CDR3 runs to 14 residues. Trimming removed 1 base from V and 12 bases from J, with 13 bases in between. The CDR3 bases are TGTGCCAGCAGTTTATACACTGCATTCGAACCCCTCCACTTT. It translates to CASSLYTAFEPLHF.

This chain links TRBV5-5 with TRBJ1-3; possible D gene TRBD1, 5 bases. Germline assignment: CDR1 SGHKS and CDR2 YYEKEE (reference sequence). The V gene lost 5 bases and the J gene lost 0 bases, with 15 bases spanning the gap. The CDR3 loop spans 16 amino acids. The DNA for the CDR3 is TGTGCCAGCAGTAGCTCATGGGGCAACTCTGGAAACACCATATATTTT. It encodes CASSSSWGNSGNTIYF.

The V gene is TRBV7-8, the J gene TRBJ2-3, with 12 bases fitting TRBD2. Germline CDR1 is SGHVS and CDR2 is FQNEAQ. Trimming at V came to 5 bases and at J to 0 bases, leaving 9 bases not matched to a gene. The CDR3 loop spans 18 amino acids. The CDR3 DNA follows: TGTGCCAGCAGCGAGACTAGCGGGAGCCCCCATAGCACAGATACGCAGTATTTT. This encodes CASSETSGSPHSTDTQYF.

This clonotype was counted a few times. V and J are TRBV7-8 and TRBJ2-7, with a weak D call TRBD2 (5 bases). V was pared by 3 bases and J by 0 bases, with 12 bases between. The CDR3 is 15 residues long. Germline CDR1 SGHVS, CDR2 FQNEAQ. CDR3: CASSFSSGPSYEQYF. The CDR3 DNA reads TGTGCCAGCAGCTTTTCCAGCGGACCCTCCTACGAGCAGTACTTC.

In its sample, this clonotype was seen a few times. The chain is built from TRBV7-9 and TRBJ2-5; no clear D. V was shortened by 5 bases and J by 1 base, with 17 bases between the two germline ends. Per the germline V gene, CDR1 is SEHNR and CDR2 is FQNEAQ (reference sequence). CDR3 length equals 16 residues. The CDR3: CASSPRWGTFQETQYF. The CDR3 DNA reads TGTGCCAGCAGCCCTCGGTGGGGAACTTTCCAAGAGACCCAGTACTTC.